The sample holds a few counts of the clone carrying this T cell receptor beta chain. Primers used in a second PCR of roughly 6 to 11 cycles were a sample-barcoded 5' primer and a J-beta primer mix. Each CDR3 protein gets one entry after TCRdb re-called the 5' RACE reads with MiXCR. The table lists about 1,600,000 distinct CDR3 sequences, approximately 42% of them singletons. This sample is part of a study of blood T cells in healthy people across ages. The CDR3 covers 15 residues. Trimming left V 6 bases short and J 1 base short, with 15 bases between. The germline V gene has CDR1 SGHVS and CDR2 FQNEAQ.

The chain carries TRBV7-8 and TRBJ2-5, with D perhaps TRBD1 (6 bases). The receptor's source is a woman aged 18-35 years in good health. Sample: blood. The CDR3 loop is CASRSKGTPQETQYF. The CDR3 DNA reads TGTGCCAGCAGATCCAAAGGGACACCCCAAGAGACCCAGTACTTC. Variable domain in full (rest from reference TRBV7-8 and TRBJ2-5): GAGVSQSPRYKVAKRGQDVALRCDPISGHVSLFWYQQALGQGPEFLTYFQNEAQLDKSGLPSDRFFAERPEGSVSTLKIQRTQQEDSAVYLCASRSKGTPQETQYFGPGTRLLVL.